This T cell receptor (beta chain) was recovered during a study of cytomegalovirus exposure and HLA in healthy donors (dated by TCRdb to 2016 to 2017). Study-wide context: In an earlier analysis of roughly 500 of the donors, 276 Gb of sequence data and approximately 120 million unique TCR beta sequences from about 179 million T cells were reported. Rather than drawing on any new phenotypic data, the later analysis identified candidate immune exposures from TCR beta sequences and the way those sequences occurred across donors. All discovery cohort repertoires had been generated using a single sequencing platform. Because of strong linkage in the cohort, four to six DR-DQ haplotypes were treated as single units for association and clustering. The number of donors typed differed by locus, with about 629-640 for A, B, C, DRB1 and DQB1, over 500 for DQA1, over 600 for DPA1, and 450 to 480 for DPB1. A later genetic analysis took genome-wide SNP genotypes for 398 of the 666 donors and used that subset as a discovery cohort. Among roughly 400 genotyped donors of the cohort, an average of approximately 230,000 unique TCR beta nucleotide sequences were sequenced per donor, around a sixth of them non-productive. Donor age, sex, ethnicity and CMV serostatus were compiled alongside the repertoire data. Besides the first cohort of approximately 710 subjects, a separate validation cohort made up of over 100 different subjects was used. To decide whether each TCR beta V gene segment behaved as functional or pseudogenic, an earlier analysis of approximately 620 of the donors relied on high-throughput TCR beta sequencing. Around 300 gigabases of sequencing data and around 87 million unique TCR sequences were included in an early release covering roughly 700 HLA-typed donors. A later analysis re-analyzed previously published TCR beta repertoires from roughly 630 donors and added high-resolution HLA genotyping to study TCR occurrence patterns. The study combined high-throughput TCR immunosequencing, statistical association of individual TCRs with disease status, and machine learning to predict cytomegalovirus infection status. The study was designed to test whether signatures of past pathogen exposure could be identified by cataloging public T cell receptors. The T cell repertoires of 666 subjects were profiled by immunosequencing and related to cytomegalovirus serostatus. The genetic ancestry cluster associated with self-reported Caucasian donors included roughly four fifths of the approximately 410 genotyped donors. HLA typing included class I and class II loci at four-digit resolution. Overall results and qualifications from the work: A later analysis found that HLA-associated TCR beta chains were more clonally expanded and had lower generation probabilities than equally common non-associated chains. The cohort was sequenced for TCR beta chains only, and without alpha or paired-chain data the features that could be detected were limited. HLA typing was unavailable for some donors at each locus, so association tests used only the typed subset. The only immune exposure information available for the cohort was CMV serostatus. The study listed 164 TCR beta chains as associated with cytomegalovirus. Because counts were too low, around 17 rarely observed V segments, including chromosome 9 orphons, were left out of the earlier analysis of about 620 of the donors. In an earlier analysis of 587 of the donors, most TCR beta V segments appeared in productive rearrangements about 87% or about 30% of the time, broadly matching IMGT annotations. A further reported finding was that TCR beta sequences accurately predicted the HLA-A and HLA-B alleles for most subjects in the first cohort. In a later analysis, most CMV-associated TCR beta chains were found to appear HLA-restricted, with HLA associations seemingly driven largely by CMV exposure. In a later analysis, TCR association rates were found to vary across HLA loci, with the most associated TCRs seen for DRB1 alleles and the fewest for HLA-C alleles. Cytomegalovirus status was reported to be diagnosed by the classifier with high specificity and sensitivity in both the original and validation cohorts. An association between a missense DCLRE1C variant and V-gene and J-gene trimming of TCR beta chains was found in a later genetic analysis and replicated in an independent cohort. When HLA alleles, especially DR and DQ, strongly co-occurred, attributing TCR associations to individual alleles was difficult. According to a later analysis, parvovirus B19, influenza, CMV and Epstein-Barr virus appeared linked to several top co-occurrence clusters. Correlated functional status among segregating V segments might reflect linkage disequilibrium, but an unknown experimental factor could not be ruled out. A group of highly shared sequence variants was considered likely to be a technical artifact of the sequencing pipeline. According to a later genetic analysis, donors in an Asian-associated ancestry cluster had fewer N-insertions in productive TCRs than the approximately 670-donor mean. A later analysis associated approximately 17,000 TCR beta sequences with specific HLA alleles at a false discovery rate of 0.05. In vitro tests confirmed that a few of the cytomegalovirus-associated TCR beta chains recognize cytomegalovirus antigens. The 87-base-pair reads could not distinguish some IMGT-functional V segments, including TRBV6-2 and TRBV6-3, so those segments were excluded. Most TCR sequences were observed very rarely across donors, whereas some public TCRs were present in many individuals. According to the authors, the approach could potentially be generalized to other disease states and immunological phenotypes. Roughly uniform sequencing depth across donors was assumed in presence/absence analyses, although this assumption may not hold.

The cohort comprised around 700 healthy bone marrow donors. All cohort members were sampled while nominally healthy, although unrecorded immune exposures were likely present. The donor tested CMV seronegative, placing the donor among the 300 to 450 seronegative members of the cohort. Every donor gave a peripheral blood sample, and the peripheral blood mononuclear cells from that sample were used for TCR beta sequencing. The Qiagen DNeasy Blood Extraction Kit was used to extract genomic DNA from the blood cell samples. Library preparation used the immunoSEQ multiplex PCR assay. A mixture of 60 forward primers for TCR Vbeta segments and 13 reverse primers for TCR Jbeta segments was used in the multiplex PCR. A multiplex PCR assay on genomic DNA amplified the CDR3 region of rearranged TCR beta genes. The amplified TCR beta libraries were sequenced on the Illumina HiSeq System as 87-base-pair reads. The original pipeline was this. A later analysis counted some 74 million unique TCR beta chains across the 600 to 850 repertoires, and 10 million to 12 million of these chains were shared by at least two donors. To remove PCR and sequencing errors, raw reads were error-corrected and collapsed into unique sequences using a nearest-neighbor algorithm that merged closely related sequences. V, D and J gene segments were assigned by aligning CDR3 sequences to IMGT reference sequences. For a sequence to be retained, a match of at least six nucleotides was required to both a V gene segment and a J gene segment. Rearrangements were classified as productive when the CDR3 lacked stop codons and remained in frame with V and J, and all other rearrangements were classified as non-productive. CDR3 was defined according to IMGT convention as the region running from the second conserved V-encoded cysteine to the conserved J-encoded phenylalanine. In an earlier analysis of approximately 590 of the donors, sequences lacking an unambiguous match to a single V gene segment were excluded. In an earlier analysis of some 590 of the donors, a V segment was called functional when productive rearrangements were above 56.7%, and segregating when the standard deviation between donors exceeded 5%. A statistical classification framework was built for diagnosing cytomegalovirus status from the catalog of TCR beta chain sequences. In a later analysis, TCR nucleotide sequences were compared against IMGT/GENE-DB human TR gene sequences so that V and J genes could be assigned. In a later analysis, CDR3 sequences and most-parsimonious VDJ recombination scenarios were assigned using the TCRdist pipeline. In a later analysis, each TCR beta chain was defined by its CDR3 amino acid sequence together with its V-gene family, and reads lacking a unique V-gene family were excluded. As a way to deal with suspected cross-contamination and a sequencing artifact, a later analysis dropped approximately 570 nucleotide sequences that were highly shared and had low generation probability. For each public chain, a later analysis derived a clonal expansion index from normalized ranks of inferred template counts within each repertoire. A later analysis computed generation probabilities with a VDJ recombination model fitted to out-of-frame rearrangements, and checked the results against IGoR. Hypergeometric tests were used in a later analysis to score TCR-TCR, TCR-HLA and TCR-CMV co-occurrence, with a repertoire-size bias correction applied to the TCR pairs. False discovery rates were estimated in a later analysis by permuting HLA or CMV assignments 20 times. In a later analysis, co-occurring TCRs were grouped with DBSCAN, and TCRdist sequence similarity was added when clustering was performed within HLA-allele-positive subsets. Repertoires with fewer than 30,000 or more than 120,000 public chains were left out of co-occurrence clustering, as were five repertoires with anomalous nucleotide sharing. In its TCRdb copy, this immuneACCESS table keeps in-frame sequences only and misses some clones. Where compared with another copy, unresolved V genes explain less than half of these, and the others have no known cause. The V and J calls and clone size are taken from that table; D and trimming were inferred from the DNA. The table for this sample lists 100,000 to 150,000 clones; 80% to 90% of them were counted only once. The top ten clonotypes cover about 1.7% of the sample.

CDR1 and CDR2, looked up from the germline V gene (reference sequence), are GTSNPN and SVGIG. Reading from cysteine to phenylalanine, the CDR3 counts 16 amino acids. Only the CDR3 region is kept as DNA, spanning 48 bases read in frame from base 1. The junction shows trimming of 1 base on V and 11 bases on J, and the gene matches do not reach 15 bases of it. On this clone itself: This clone's antigen is unknown. Base quality data are lacking; no much larger clone is found one base away.

Here the chain combines TRBV30 and TRBJ2-5, with 11 bases matching TRBD1. The sequence was collected from a man between 40 and 49 years old in good health and CMV-seronegative. The source material was PBMCs. The CDR3 has the sequence CAWSAARTGGVWEQYF. DNA sequence: TGTGCCTGGAGTGCCGCGCGGACAGGGGGCGTGTGGGAGCAGTACTTC. Supplemented by the reference TRBV30 and TRBJ2-5 proteins around the CDR3, the complete variable domain is SQTIHQWPATLVQPVGSPLSLECTVEGTSNPNLYWYRQAAGRGLQLLFYSVGIGQISSEVPQNLSASRPQDRQFILSSKKLLLSDSGFYLCAWSAARTGGVWEQYFGPGTRLLVL.